These 18 T cell receptor beta chains were all obtained from the same sample, sequenced in a study of regulatory T cells in long-lasting Graves disease. With iRepertoire HTBI primers and Arm-PCR of CDR3 regions, TCR beta libraries were built. TCRdb used MiXCR to reprocess the multiplex PCR reads, holding one entry per CDR3 protein. The sample holds fewer than 450,000 distinct CDR3 sequences, about 15% seen once. Time point here: newly diagnosed GD, antithyroid drugs for less than 3 months. Making the TCR library involved RNA that had been extracted from PBMCs. The same data also contributed to another study, on T cells in Graves' hyperthyroidism and ophthalmopathy.

The sample in question was peripheral blood mononuclear cells (PBMCs), obtained at new diagnosis, from a patient treated with antithyroid drugs. The receptors here all came from a woman aged 40 to 50 with Graves disease.

This clonotype appeared many times. The gene calls are TRBV11-2 and TRBJ2-7; TRBD1 matches at 7 bases. Germline lookup yields CDR1 SGHAT and CDR2 FQNNGV. This CDR3 is built from 14 residues. Germline trimming cut 4 bases from V and 5 bases from J; bases unmatched to any gene: 8. The CDR3 coding sequence is TGTGCCAGCAGCTCCTGGGACAGCGCCCACGAGCAGTACTTC. Translated, it gives CASSSWDSAHEQYF.

This clonotype was recorded many times. The chain carries TRBV6-5 and TRBJ1-5; TRBD1 matches 9 bases. CDR3 length equals 18 residues. Trimming cost V 0 bases and J 0 bases; bases outside gene matches: 6. Germline CDR1 reads MNHEY; CDR2 reads SVGAGI. Here the CDR3 reads CASSYSNRGRFSNQPQHF. CDR3 sequence (DNA): TGTGCCAGCAGTTACTCGAACAGGGGGCGGTTTAGCAATCAGCCCCAGCATTTT.

This clonotype was counted ten times or more. This chain joins TRBV11-2 and TRBJ2-5; no clear D. V lost 1 base, J lost 5 bases, and 5 bases lay in between. This CDR3 comprises 12 residues. The V gene's germline CDR1 is SGHAT and CDR2 FQNNGV. The CDR3 nucleotides are TGTGCCAGCAGCTTAGCCCCGGAGACCCAGTACTTC. Its translation: CASSLAPETQYF. The full variable domain, its missing parts supplied by reference TRBV11-2 and TRBJ2-5, is EAGVAQSPRYKIIEKRQSVAFWCNPISGHATLYWYQQILGQGPKLLIQFQNNGVVDDSQLPKDRFSAERLKGVDSTLKIQPAKLEDSAVYLCASSLAPETQYFGPGTRLLVL.

This clonotype has more than one count but fewer than ten. CDR3 DNA sequence: TGTGCCAGCAGTTTATTCCTAGCGGGCCAGAGGGATACGCAGTATTTT. Translating it yields CASSLFLAGQRDTQYF. J is TRBJ2-3 and V is TRBV27, with 8 bases that match TRBD2. V lost 1 base and J lost 6; bases outside the gene matches: 9. CDR3 length equals 16 residues. Looked up from germline, CDR1 is MNHEY and CDR2 is SMNVEV (reference sequence).

V is TRBV12-5 and J is TRBJ2-1; possibly TRBD1 for D (5 bases). Germline CDR1 LGHNT, CDR2 FRNRAP. The CDR3 contains 15 residues. V was cut by 7 bases and J by 4 bases, with 17 bases left in between. CDR3 nucleotide sequence: TGTGCTAGTGCCGGCGCTCCGACAGCTTACAATGAGCAGTTCTTC. It yields the protein CASAGAPTAYNEQFF.

About this clonotype itself: A read error may explain this, as a much larger clone is one base away. Here the CDR3 omits its conserved ending phenylalanine or tryptophan, so a read error is the likely source. The chain joins TRBV27 to TRBJ2-6; D unclear. Germline loops: CDR1 MNHEY, CDR2 SMNVEV (reference sequence). This CDR3 is built from 15 residues. With 5 bases removed from V and 4 bases from J, the gap between germline ends came to 12 bases. CDR3 sequence (DNA): TGTGCCAGCAGTATGTCATTAGGCGGGGCCAACGTCCTGACTCTC. It yields the protein CASSMSLGGANVLTL.

This clonotype occurred many times. J is TRBJ2-3 and V is TRBV20-1; TRBD2 aligns across 10 bases. Trimming took 0 bases from V and 5 from J; bases not matched to a gene: 5. The germline V gene has CDR1 DFQATT and CDR2 SNEGSKA (reference sequence). The CDR3 sequence is 15 residues long. The CDR3 coding sequence is TGCAGTGCTAGAGATTGGGCTAGCGGGAGAGATACGCAGTATTTT. It yields the protein CSARDWASGRDTQYF.

At least ten counts were recorded for this clonotype. The chain employs TRBV28 and TRBJ2-1; no clear D gene. V was cut by 6 bases and J by 7 bases, with 10 bases left in between. The CDR3 totals 12 residues. Germline V gene lookup returns CDR1 MDHEN and CDR2 SYDVKM. The CDR3: CASSLFVNEQFF. The CDR3 nucleotides read TGTGCCAGCAGCCTTTTCGTAAATGAGCAGTTCTTC.

This clonotype came up a few times. The rearrangement uses TRBV20-1 and TRBJ2-1; weak D call: TRBD2 (5 bases). This CDR3 is 14 amino acids long. V was shortened by 6 bases and J by 4 bases, with 16 bases between the two germline ends. The V gene's germline CDR1 is DFQATT and CDR2 SNEGSKA (reference sequence). The CDR3 sequence is CSAKDWRGYNEQFF. DNA for the CDR3: TGCAGTGCCAAGGACTGGCGCGGGTACAATGAGCAGTTCTTC.

This clonotype was picked up a small number of times. The gene calls are TRBV2 and TRBJ2-2, with 7 bases fitting TRBD1. CDR3 length: 16 residues. Looked up from germline, CDR1 is SNHLY and CDR2 is FYNNEI. After removal of 0 bases from V and 4 bases from J, the junction contained 5 bases not matched to a gene. The CDR3 DNA is TGTGCCAGCAGTGAAGCGAGTCGGACAGGCACCGGGGAGCTGTTTTTT. As protein: CASSEASRTGTGELFF. Together with reference TRBV2 and TRBJ2-2, the CDR3 gives the full variable domain: EPEVTQTPSHQVTQMGQEVILRCVPISNHLYFYWYRQILGQKVEFLVSFYNNEISEKSEIFDDQFSVERPDGSNFTLKIRSTKLEDSAMYFCASSEASRTGTGELFFGEGSRLTVL.

This clonotype was seen many times. The gene calls are TRBV5-1 and TRBJ2-3; 11 bases are shared with TRBD2. The V gene end was trimmed by 0 bases and the J gene end by 5 bases; junction bases not matched to a gene: 5. The length of the CDR3 is 16 residues. From germline, CDR1 is SGHRS and CDR2 YFSETQ. CDR3 in DNA: TGCGCCAGCAGCTTGGCTACTAGCGGGAGCTTAGATACGCAGTATTTT. Protein product: CASSLATSGSLDTQYF.

This clonotype was detected ten times or more. V and J are TRBV2 and TRBJ1-1; no clear D gene. V was cut by 5 bases and J by 7 bases, with 11 bases left in between. Germline CDR1 reads SNHLY; CDR2 reads FYNNEI. This CDR3 has 12 amino acids. CDR3 sequence (DNA): TGTGCCAGCAGTAAAGGAGAAGGTGAAGCTTTCTTT. This encodes CASSKGEGEAFF.

The table lists this clonotype with many counts. This chain joins TRBV10-3 and TRBJ2-3; D not resolved. V was pared by 5 bases and J by 0 bases, with 9 bases between. The CDR3 runs 14 residues. Germline CDR1 is ENHRY and CDR2 is SYGVKD. The chain's CDR3 is CAISRGSSTDTQYF. The CDR3 DNA sequence: TGTGCCATCAGTCGCGGATCTAGCACAGATACGCAGTATTTT.

This clonotype has at least ten counts. This sequence joins TRBV28 and TRBJ1-1; D might be TRBD1 (6 bases). Trimming left V 5 bases short and J 2 bases short, with 18 bases between. Per germline, CDR1 MDHEN and CDR2 SYDVKM. The CDR3 extends over 16 amino acids. In DNA form, the CDR3 reads TGTGCCAGCAGTCCCGGGATAGAGGGGGTTAACACTGAAGCTTTCTTT. Its protein is CASSPGIEGVNTEAFF.

The chain links TRBV6-5 to TRBJ2-2, with D tentatively TRBD1 (5 bases). The CDR3 sequence is 13 residues long. Germline lookup yields CDR1 MNHEY and CDR2 SVGAGI. Between the trimmed V and J ends, which lost 2 bases and 8 bases, there was a span of 9 bases. The CDR3 DNA reads TGTGCCAGCAGTTACCACCGACAGGGGGAGCTGTTTTTT. Amino acids: CASSYHRQGELFF.

A remark on this clonotype: This could be a read error, since a much larger clone is one nucleotide away. This chain links TRBV12-3 or TRBV12-4 with TRBJ1-2; maybe TRBD1 (6 bases). The CDR3 extends over 15 amino acids. The CDR3 loop is CAGSLGGGGFYGYTF. The CDR3 DNA sequence: TGTGCCGGCAGTCTGGGGGGGGGGGGCTTTTATGGCTACACCTTC.

The sample holds many counts of this clonotype. CDR3 coding DNA: TGTGCCAGCAGTTCACTAGCGGGAGGGACCCAGTACTTC. This sequence encodes CASSSLAGGTQYF. The chain combines TRBV27 with TRBJ2-5, with 12 bases fitting TRBD2. J was trimmed by 7 bases and V by 4 bases; bases with no gene match: 1. The CDR3 covers 13 residues. Germline CDR1 reads MNHEY; CDR2 reads SMNVEV (reference sequence).

This clonotype has at least ten counts. This chain joins TRBV5-5 and TRBJ2-1; D gene uncertain. Trimming shortened V by 0 bases and J by 2 bases, and 24 bases separated the two germline ends. Germline V gene lookup returns CDR1 SGHKS and CDR2 YYEKEE (reference sequence). The CDR3 covers 20 residues. For the CDR3, the DNA is TGTGCCAGCAGCTTGGAATTTGGGCCAGCTCAAGTATCCGCCTACAATGAGCAGTTCTTC. This encodes CASSLEFGPAQVSAYNEQFF.